One and the same sample provided the 26 T cell receptor beta chains below, sequenced in a study of T cells after yellow fever vaccination. One entry per CDR3 protein results from TCRdb running MiXCR on the 5' RACE reads. The top ten hold 15% to 20% of the sample, which has 620,000 or so distinct CDR3 sequences, about a sixth seen once. The source material was PBMCs, sampled less than 6 days after the first yellow fever vaccination. Receptor source: a young man who received the YFV17D yellow fever vaccine.

The rearrangement joins TRBV5-4 to TRBJ2-1; 7 positions match TRBD2. The CDR3 contains 14 residues. CDR1 SGHNT and CDR2 YYREEE come from the germline V gene (reference sequence). V lost 5 bases, J lost 7 bases, and 9 bases stayed unmatched. CDR3 nucleotides: TGTGCCAGCAGAACCTCGGGGGGAGTGAATGAGCAGTTCTTC. It yields the protein CASRTSGGVNEQFF.

The chain links TRBV7-9 to TRBJ1-5; D gene unclear. The CDR3 has 13 amino acids. The V end lost 8 bases, the J end lost 2 bases, and 10 bases lay between the germline ends. Germline CDR1 is SEHNR and CDR2 is FQNEAQ (reference sequence). For the CDR3, the DNA is TGTGCCAGCGCCCTGGACGGCAATCAGCCCCAGCATTTT. It translates to CASALDGNQPQHF. The full variable domain, in which reference TRBV7-9 and TRBJ1-5 provide the parts outside the CDR3, is DTGVSQNPRHKITKRGQNVTFRCDPISEHNRLYWYRQTLGQGPEFLTYFQNEAQLEKSRLLSDRFSAERPKGSFSTLEIQRTEQGDSAMYLCASALDGNQPQHFGDGTRLSIL.

At least ten counts were recorded for this clonotype. V gene TRBV15 combines with J gene TRBJ2-7; no reliable D call. The CDR3 consists of 14 residues. CDR1 LNHNV and CDR2 YYDKDF come from the germline V gene (reference sequence). The ends were cut back, 1 base at V and 0 bases at J, with 7 bases in the middle. The CDR3 reads CATSRAPNSYEQYV. The DNA for the CDR3 is TGTGCCACCAGCAGAGCACCGAACTCCTACGAGCAGTACGTC.

The V gene is TRBV23-1, the J gene TRBJ2-3; D possibly corresponds to TRBD1 (5 bases). TRBV23-1 is an ORF, and what it does is uncertain. CDR3 length: 16 amino acids. Trimming stripped 3 bases from V and 2 bases from J, with 15 bases between. The CDR3 loop is CASSHRQRRHTDTQYF. The CDR3 nucleotides read TGCGCCAGCAGTCACAGACAGAGGAGACACACAGATACGCAGTATTTT.

This clonotype was seen more than once but under ten times. DNA of the CDR3: TGTGCCAGCAGTTACTCGAGTCTAGCGGTCTACGAGCAGTACTTC. As protein: CASSYSSLAVYEQYF. The V call is TRBV6-5, the J call TRBJ2-7; 7 bases line up with TRBD2. Germline-derived CDR1 and CDR2 are MNHEY and SVGAGI. Trimming cost V 0 bases and J 3 bases; bases outside gene matches: 5. There are 15 residues in the CDR3.

This clonotype has just a few counts. The chain employs TRBV6-1 and TRBJ2-7; no firm D call. V was pared by 4 bases and J by 3 bases, with 10 bases between. Germline assignment: CDR1 MNHNS and CDR2 SASEGT. The length of the CDR3 is 13 residues. CDR3 bases: TGTGCCAGCAGTGCTTCGGCAGGCTACGAGCAGTACTTC. Translation gives CASSASAGYEQYF.

CDR3 sequence: CASSPTRTMTGLSSGANVLTF. The CDR3 region has the DNA TGTGCCAGCAGCCCAACAAGAACGATGACAGGCTTAAGCTCTGGGGCCAACGTCCTGACTTTC. The chain couples TRBV7-6 to TRBJ2-6; a possible D gene is TRBD1 (6 bases). V gave up 5 bases and J gave up 0 bases, with 26 bases separating them. CDR1 SGHVS and CDR2 FNYEAQ come from the germline V gene. The CDR3 loop spans 21 amino acids.

V and J are TRBV20-1 and TRBJ2-2; weak D call: TRBD2 (6 bases). Trimming shortened V by 3 bases and J by 7 bases, and 12 bases separated the two germline ends. CDR1 and CDR2 (germline): DFQATT, SNEGSKA (reference sequence). The CDR3 runs 13 residues. CDR3 nucleotide sequence: TGCAGTGCTAGCAGCGGGCGCAGCGGGGAGCTGTTTTTT. Its translation is CSASSGRSGELFF.

The count of this clonotype is one. This chain joins TRBV20-1 and TRBJ2-7; a possible D gene is TRBD1 (6 bases). V was pared by 1 base and J by 2 bases, with 9 bases between. CDR1 and CDR2 (germline): DFQATT, SNEGSKA (reference sequence). The CDR3 spans 13 residues. The CDR3 DNA follows: TGCAGTGCTAGAGCGACAGGAGCCTACGAGCAGTACTTC. This sequence encodes CSARATGAYEQYF.

This clonotype appeared a few times. The J gene is TRBJ2-5, the V gene TRBV5-6, with D maybe TRBD1 (6 bases). V lost 4 bases and J 5 bases, leaving 18 bases between the germline ends. CDR1 and CDR2 from the germline V gene are SGHDT and YYEEEE. The CDR3 length is 15 residues. Here the CDR3 reads CASSAYSGVGETQYF. In DNA, the CDR3 is TGTGCCAGCAGCGCGTACTCAGGGGTTGGGGAGACCCAGTACTTC.

A few counts support this clonotype. The V call is TRBV12-3 or TRBV12-4, the J call TRBJ2-2; D unresolved. The germline V and J ends were trimmed by 3 bases and 6 bases, with 8 bases remaining between them. The CDR3 is made up of 13 amino acids. In DNA, the CDR3 is TGTGCCAGCAGTTTTCTCGGTTCCGGGGAGCTGTTTTTT. Translated: CASSFLGSGELFF.

This clonotype was seen a handful of times. This chain uses TRBV7-2 with TRBJ2-5, with unresolved D. This CDR3 spans 13 amino acids. V lost 4 bases and J 5 bases, leaving 11 bases between the germline ends. CDR1 and CDR2 (germline): SGHTA, FQGNSA. The CDR3 nucleotides are TGTGCCAGCAGCTACCATACCGACGAGACCCAGTACTTC. This encodes CASSYHTDETQYF.

This chain joins TRBV24-1 and TRBJ2-5; TRBD1 agrees at 7 bases. V shed 0 bases, J shed 2 bases, and the junction held 2 bases outside the gene matches. This CDR3 has 15 residues. Per germline, CDR1 KGHDR and CDR2 SFDVKD. CDR3 sequence: CATSDLAGGQETQYF. The CDR3 DNA is TGTGCCACCAGTGATTTGGCAGGGGGACAAGAGACCCAGTACTTC.

V usage is TRBV12-3 or TRBV12-4 and J usage is TRBJ2-1; D is ambiguous. V was cut by 7 bases and J by 6 bases, with 10 bases left in between. This CDR3 comprises 12 residues. The CDR3 sequence: CASTPPSNEQFF. CDR3 coding DNA: TGTGCCAGCACCCCCCCCAGCAATGAGCAGTTCTTC.

This clonotype has a handful of counts. This chain links TRBV12-3 or TRBV12-4 with TRBJ1-6, with D possibly matching TRBD1 (6 bases). This CDR3 contains 20 residues. The germline V and J ends were trimmed by 3 bases and 0 bases, with 21 bases remaining between them. In DNA form, the CDR3 reads TGTGCCAGCAGTTTGGTCGGGGGGCTTTGGGAGAGCTCCTATAATTCACCCCTCCACTTT. Residues: CASSLVGGLWESSYNSPLHF.

The V gene is TRBV7-2, the J gene TRBJ1-2, with D unresolved. V was cut by 2 bases and J by 6 bases, with 22 bases left in between. From germline, CDR1 is SGHTA and CDR2 FQGNSA. The CDR3 sequence is 17 residues long. The DNA for the CDR3 is TGTGCCAGCAGCTTATCGCCCCCCGGCCTCGGACCGGATGGCTACACCTTC. Translating it yields CASSLSPPGLGPDGYTF.

The chain combines TRBV4-1 with TRBJ1-2; the D is unclear. Trimming pared 4 bases from V and 7 bases from J, leaving 19 bases between. The CDR3 is made up of 15 amino acids. Germline V lookup: CDR1 MGHRA, CDR2 YSYEKL. CDR3 nucleotide sequence: TGCGCCAGCAGCCCATCCGAAAAGGGAGTAGGTGGCTACACCTTC. It yields the protein CASSPSEKGVGGYTF.

This CDR3 reads CASIYNRDSSYNEQFF. The DNA of the CDR3 is TGTGCCAGCATCTACAACCGGGACTCGAGCTACAATGAGCAGTTCTTC. J is TRBJ2-1 and V is TRBV5-4; possible D gene TRBD2, 6 bases. Germline CDR1 is SGHNT and CDR2 is YYREEE (reference sequence). V lost 6 bases and J lost 3, with 19 bases in between. The CDR3 loop spans 16 amino acids.

The chain couples TRBV5-1 to TRBJ2-7, with a possible D match to TRBD1 (5 bases). The V end was cut by 2 bases, the J end by 4 bases, with 16 bases between. This CDR3 is built from 15 residues. CDR1 SGHRS and CDR2 YFSETQ come from the germline V gene. The CDR3 DNA reads as TGCGCCAGCAGCTTAGGGGTGCCCGACAGTTACGAGCAGTACTTC. As protein: CASSLGVPDSYEQYF.

The genes are TRBV12-3 or TRBV12-4 and TRBJ1-2; 9 bases map to TRBD1. The CDR3 runs 15 residues. The V and J ends lost 6 bases and 6 bases, in that order; junction bases with no gene match: 11. The CDR3 spells CASRHPGQGDHGYTF. The CDR3 bases are TGTGCCAGCAGACATCCGGGACAGGGAGACCATGGCTACACCTTC.

The genes are TRBV18 and TRBJ2-3, with D uncertain. The V gene lost 10 bases and the J gene lost 3 bases, with 20 bases spanning the gap. Germline V CDR1 and CDR2: KGHSH, LQKENI. The CDR3 is 15 amino acids. The DNA of the CDR3 is TGTGCCACCGTGGACGATATTGATAGAACAGATACGCAGTATTTT. It codes for CATVDDIDRTDTQYF. Looking up the rest from reference TRBV18 and TRBJ2-3 gives the full variable domain: NAGVMQNPRHLVRRRGQEARLRCSPMKGHSHVYWYRQLPEEGLKFMVYLQKENIIDESGMPKERFSAEFPKEGPSILRIQQVVRGDSAAYFCATVDDIDRTDTQYFGPGTRLTVL.

The chain couples TRBV12-3 or TRBV12-4 to TRBJ2-6; D is undetermined. This CDR3 contains 13 residues. The V end was cut by 10 bases, the J end by 3 bases, with 10 bases between. The CDR3 protein is CATTLSGANVLTF. In DNA form, the CDR3 reads TGTGCCACCACCTTGAGTGGGGCCAACGTCCTGACTTTC.

This clonotype was observed many times. The genes are TRBV20-1 and TRBJ1-5, with a tentative D call TRBD1 (5 bases). Germline V gene lookup returns CDR1 DFQATT and CDR2 SNEGSKA (reference sequence). Trimming stripped 3 bases from V and 2 bases from J, with 8 bases between. The CDR3 runs 13 residues. The CDR3 loop is CSARGHGNQPQHF. The CDR3 bases are TGCAGTGCTAGGGGGCACGGCAATCAGCCCCAGCATTTT.

This clonotype was seen more than once but under ten times. The chain has TRBV29-1 and TRBJ2-5; 8 bases align to TRBD2. V lost 4 bases to trimming and J lost 4 bases; unmatched junction nucleotides: 5. This CDR3 spans 13 amino acids. Germline CDR1 is SQVTM and CDR2 is ANQGSEA. CDR3 region: CSVGRTSRETQYF. For the CDR3, the DNA is TGCAGCGTTGGTAGGACTAGCCGAGAGACCCAGTACTTC.

The chain couples TRBV9 to TRBJ1-1, with unresolved D. Per germline, CDR1 SGDLS and CDR2 YYNGEE. Trimming took off 1 base at V and 3 bases at J, with 7 bases between the two ends. There are 13 residues in the CDR3. In nucleotides, the CDR3 is TGTGCCAGCAGCGTAAAACCCCACACTGAAGCTTTCTTT. This encodes CASSVKPHTEAFF.

This clonotype was seen a handful of times. The chain has TRBV6-1 and TRBJ2-7, with 9 bases identical to TRBD1. The CDR3 extends over 17 amino acids. The V gene's germline CDR1 is MNHNS and CDR2 SASEGT. The junction had 12 bases not matched to a gene; V was cut back by 5 bases and J by 1 base. CDR3 in amino acids: CASSKQGAGVWSYEQYF. The CDR3 DNA sequence: TGTGCCAGCAGTAAACAGGGGGCGGGGGTTTGGTCCTACGAGCAGTACTTC.